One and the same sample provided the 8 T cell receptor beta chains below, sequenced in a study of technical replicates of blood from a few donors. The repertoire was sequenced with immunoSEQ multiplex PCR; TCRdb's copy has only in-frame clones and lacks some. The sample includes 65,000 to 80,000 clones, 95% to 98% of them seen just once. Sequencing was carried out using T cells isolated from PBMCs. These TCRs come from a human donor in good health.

The CDR3 DNA is TGTGCCAGCAGGACTAGCGGGGTCACAGATACGCAGTATTTT. Residues: CASRTSGVTDTQYF. The chain carries TRBV25-1 and TRBJ2-3, with 11 positions matching TRBD2. With 6 bases clipped from V and 2 bases from J, the junction kept 1 base outside the gene matches. This CDR3 is built from 14 residues. Germline V gene sequence: CDR1 MGHDK, CDR2 SYGVNS.

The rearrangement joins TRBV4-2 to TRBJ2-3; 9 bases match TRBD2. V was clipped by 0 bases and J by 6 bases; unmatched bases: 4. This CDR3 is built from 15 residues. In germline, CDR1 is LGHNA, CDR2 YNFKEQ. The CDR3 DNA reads TGTGCCAGCAGCCAAGATCGACTAGCGGAGGATACGCAGTATTTT. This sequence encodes CASSQDRLAEDTQYF.

CDR3 in amino acids: CASSSRTDSQETQYF. The CDR3 coding sequence is TGTGCCAGCAGCTCTCGGACGGACTCCCAAGAGACCCAGTACTTC. This chain joins TRBV7-2 and TRBJ2-5; tentatively, D is TRBD2 (5 bases). Per the germline V gene, CDR1 is SGHTA and CDR2 is FQGNSA. V shed 4 bases and J shed 1 base, with 13 bases lying between them. CDR3 length: 15 residues. Filled out from reference TRBV7-2 and TRBJ2-5, the complete variable domain reads GAGVSQSPSNKVTEKGKDVELRCDPISGHTALYWYRQSLGQGLEFLIYFQGNSAPDKSGLPSDRFSAERTGGSVSTLTIQRTQQEDSAVYLCASSSRTDSQETQYFGPGTRLLVL.

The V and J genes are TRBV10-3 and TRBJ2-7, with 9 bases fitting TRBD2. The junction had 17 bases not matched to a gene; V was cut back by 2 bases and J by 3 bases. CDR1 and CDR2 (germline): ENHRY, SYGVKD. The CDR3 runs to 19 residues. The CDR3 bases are TGTGCCATCAGTGAGCCCGGGACAGTTTACACTAGCGGGTACTACGAGCAGTACTTC. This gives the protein CAISEPGTVYTSGYYEQYF.

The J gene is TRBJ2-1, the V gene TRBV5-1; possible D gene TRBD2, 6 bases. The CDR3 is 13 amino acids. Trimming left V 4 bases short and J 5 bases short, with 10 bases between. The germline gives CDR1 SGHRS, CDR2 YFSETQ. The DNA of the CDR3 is TGCGCCAGCAGCCCGGGACTTAACAATGAGCAGTTCTTC. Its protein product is CASSPGLNNEQFF.

This CDR3 reads CASSLLAGVHNEQFF. In DNA form, the CDR3 reads TGTGCCAGCAGCTTGTTGGCGGGAGTTCACAATGAGCAGTTCTTC. This chain connects TRBV5-5 to TRBJ2-1; TRBD2 matches at 7 bases. Losses at the gene ends were 1 base for V and 5 bases for J; bases not matched to a gene: 6. The CDR3 runs 15 residues. Germline loops: CDR1 SGHKS, CDR2 YYEKEE (reference sequence).

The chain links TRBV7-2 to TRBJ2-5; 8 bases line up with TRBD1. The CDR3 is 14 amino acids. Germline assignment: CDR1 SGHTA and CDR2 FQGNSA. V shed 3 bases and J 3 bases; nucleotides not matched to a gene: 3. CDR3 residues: CASSFPDREETQYF. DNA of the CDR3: TGTGCCAGCAGCTTTCCGGACAGGGAAGAGACCCAGTACTTC.

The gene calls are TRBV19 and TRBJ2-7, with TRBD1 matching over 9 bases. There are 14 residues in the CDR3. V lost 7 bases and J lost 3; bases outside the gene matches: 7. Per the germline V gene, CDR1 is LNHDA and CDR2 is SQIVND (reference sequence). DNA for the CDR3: TGTGCCAGTAAAATCACAGGGGGCAGCTACGAGCAGTACTTC. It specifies CASKITGGSYEQYF.